This is a list of T cell receptor beta chains from one sample in a study of cytomegalovirus exposure and HLA in healthy donors. Using immunoSEQ multiplex PCR, the repertoire was profiled, and TCRdb retains in-frame clones only, with some absent. The table lists 210,000 or so clones, roughly 84% of them singletons. The material sequenced was PBMCs. These TCRs come from a human donor in good health. Each CDR3 is given with its conserved first and last residue. The D gene is left open where the match is weak. The size field is filled for only some rows; it gives once, few, many or a size class.

TRBJ1-2 - - TRBV7-9 TGTGCCAGCAGCTTAGCGGAGGCGGGGGGCCATGGCTACACCTTC CASSLAEAGGHGYTF
TRBJ1-1 - once TRBV19 TGTGCCAGTAGCAAATCGGGGGGCGGCTCAACTCTGAACACTGAAGCTTTCTTT CASSKSGGGSTLNTEAFF
TRBJ1-2 - once TRBV7-2 TGTGCCAGCAGCTTTGGAGGGTCTTATGGCTACACCTTC CASSFGGSYGYTF
TRBJ2-3 - - TRBV12-2 TGTGCAAGTCGCTTAGTGCTTGGAGGGAGAGGGGCAGATACGCAGTATTTT CASRLVLGGRGADTQYF
TRBJ2-3 - - TRBV2 TGTGCCAGCAGTGATGGTCAGTATACGCAGTATTTT CASSDGQYTQYF
TRBJ2-3 - - TRBV4-1 TGCGCCAGCAGCTGGGCCAGAGTAAACCCTGAGAGCACAGATACGCAGTATTTT CASSWARVNPESTDTQYF
TRBJ1-4 TRBD1 once TRBV7-8 TGTGCCAGCAGCACCCGGGACAGGGTGGGGAAACTGTTTTTT CASSTRDRVGKLFF
TRBJ2-2 - - TRBV19 TGTGCCAGTAGTCCCAGGAACACCGGGGAGCTGTTTTTT CASSPRNTGELFF
TRBJ2-3 TRBD2 - TRBV6-9 TGTGCCAGCACCTTGGCTAGCGGGAGCACAGATACGCAGTATTTT CASTLASGSTDTQYF
TRBJ1-1 - - TRBV19 TGTGCCAGTAGTATAGATCAGCGAGATCGGATGAACACTGAAGCTTTCTTT CASSIDQRDRMNTEAFF
TRBJ2-1 - once TRBV10-3 TGTGCCATCAGTGGCCCGGTGGAGCAGTTCTTC CAISGPVEQFF
TRBJ2-7 TRBD2 - TRBV28 TGTGCCAGCAGTTTACTCCCCCGAAGGGCTAGCGGGAGCTACGAGCAGTACTTC CASSLLPRRASGSYEQYF
TRBJ2-5 - - TRBV7-3 TGTGCCAGCAGTCAACAGGGTGAAGAGACCCAGTACTTC CASSQQGEETQYF
TRBJ2-7 - - TRBV5-1 TGCGCCAGCAGCTTGGGGGGGGTTCCCTACGAGCAGTACTTC CASSLGGVPYEQYF
TRBJ2-7 - - TRBV19 TGTGCCAGTAGTATGGCACTAGCTAGCCACGAGCAGTACTTC CASSMALASHEQYF
TRBJ1-2 TRBD1 - TRBV5-4 TGTGCCAGCAGCTTGGACAGGGGGAATAGTGGCTACACCTTC CASSLDRGNSGYTF
TRBJ1-1 TRBD1 - TRBV7-3 TGTGCCAGCAGCCCCATCGGACAGGAGAACACTGAAGCTTTCTTT CASSPIGQENTEAFF